The 3 T cell receptor beta chains in this list originate from one sample, sequenced in a study of T cell responses to AZD1222 COVID-19 vaccine (dated by TCRdb to about 2021). Explained via the paper, the time point label denotes: about 28 days (+/-7) after the second vaccine dose. The library was built by means of the immunoSEQ multiplex PCR assay. The clones in this table, taken by TCRdb from immuneACCESS, are in-frame only. Not every clone is retained; where verified, under half of the shortfall comes from an unresolved V gene, and the cause of the rest is unknown. The sample contains some 73,000 clones, 89% of them found a single time. About 9.3% of the sample lies in the top ten. Source: peripheral blood, taken 28 days after the second AZD1222 dose. The receptors shown here come from an adult who received the AZD1222 COVID-19 vaccine.

This sequence joins TRBV5-1 and TRBJ2-1; D may be TRBD1 or TRBD2 (5 bases each). Trimming removed 4 bases at V and 9 bases at J, with 23 bases between. Germline-derived CDR1 and CDR2 are SGHRS and YFSETQ. This CDR3 comprises 16 residues. In DNA, the CDR3 is TGCGCCAGCAGCCCTAGTGGGGGTCAAGTTAGGGGTGAGCAGTTCTTC. Translation gives CASSPSGGQVRGEQFF.

The chain links TRBV21-1 to TRBJ2-7; the table's D call, TRBD1, has no DNA check behind it. TRBV21-1 is labeled a pseudogene. This CDR3 has 15 amino acids. Here the CDR3 reads CASSNRGRGVTEQYF. CDR3 in DNA: TGTGCCAGCAGCAACAGGGGGCGGGGAGTGACCGAGCAGTACTTC.

V usage is TRBV5-1 and J usage is TRBJ1-2, with D possibly being TRBD1 (5 bases). V was cut by 1 base and J by 2 bases, with 12 bases left in between. Germline V lookup: CDR1 SGHRS, CDR2 YFSETQ. There are 15 residues in the CDR3. CDR3 sequence: CASSLSEGRNYGYTF. CDR3 DNA: TGCGCCAGCAGCTTGTCGGAGGGGAGGAACTATGGCTACACCTTC.